This T cell receptor beta chain was obtained from a study of T-cell memory formation after mild COVID-19. Study details: For the most part, TCR clusters were specific to one donor.

Whole-study results and caveats: Contracting clones from day 15 to 85 showed balanced CD4/CD8; later expanders favored CD4+.

This CDR3 contains 14 residues. In germline, CDR1 is SGHTA, CDR2 FQGNSA. V was pared by 5 bases and J by 4 bases, with 6 bases of the junction left unmatched. Researchers used 5'RACE with constant-segment primers to make TCR alpha and TCR beta cDNA libraries that carry sample barcodes and UMIs. Each CDR3 protein gets one entry after TCRdb re-called the 5' RACE reads with MiXCR. This table has some 340,000 distinct CDR3 sequences, approximately 13% appearing once. Comments on this clonotype: The antigen is unknown.

The source material was PBMCs or a T cell subset sorted from them (not recorded which). This clonotype was sampled from a man aged 18 to 30 who had mild COVID-19 (a few samples of this study predate the infection). Cell type and time point are not known. The V call is TRBV7-2, the J call TRBJ2-7; 9 bases are a match to TRBD1. The CDR3 nucleotides read TGTGCCAGCAGCCTAGACAGGGGGTATTACGAGCAGTACTTC. Protein: CASSLDRGYYEQYF.